Each of the 30 T cell receptor beta chains below was sequenced from the same sample in a study of post-analysis software for immune sequencing data. These receptors lack a known antigen. Unique molecular identifiers were built into the TCR beta cDNA libraries. One entry per CDR3 protein results from TCRdb running MiXCR on the PCR reads. The data hold 750,000 to 900,000 distinct CDR3 sequences, with about half observed a single time. General study results and limits: Comparison of patients with controls showed roughly five TRBV segments more frequent in patients, TRBV5-6, TRBV5-1 and TRBV20-1 among them.

The sequenced sample consisted of blood. The receptors shown here come from a girl aged 10-17 years with multiple sclerosis.

This clonotype has a handful of counts. This rearrangement joins TRBV20-1 to TRBJ1-2; the D is unclear. V lost 6 bases and J lost 3, with 11 bases in between. The CDR3 covers 12 residues. Germline loops: CDR1 DFQATT, CDR2 SNEGSKA (reference sequence). The CDR3 coding sequence is TGCAGTGCCCACACCGTGGACTATGGCTACACCTTC. Translation: CSAHTVDYGYTF.

This clonotype has a handful of counts. This sequence joins TRBV6-1 and TRBJ1-2; D uncertain. Germline loops: CDR1 MNHNS, CDR2 SASEGT. The CDR3 totals 14 residues. V lost 2 bases and J lost 4, with 11 bases in between. The chain's CDR3 is CASSERRARYGYTF. The CDR3 DNA reads TGTGCCAGCAGTGAAAGGAGGGCTCGCTATGGCTACACCTTC.

The CDR3 DNA sequence: TGTGCCAGTCACCCCTCGGGACTTCCAGATACGCAGTATTTT. Protein product: CASHPSGLPDTQYF. V usage is TRBV7-9 and J usage is TRBJ2-3, with TRBD2 as a possible D gene (6 bases). There are 14 residues in the CDR3. V was clipped by 9 bases and J by 4 bases, with 17 bases between them. From germline, CDR1 is SEHNR and CDR2 FQNEAQ (reference sequence). Together with reference TRBV7-9 and TRBJ2-3, the CDR3 gives the full variable domain: DTGVSQNPRHKITKRGQNVTFRCDPISEHNRLYWYRQTLGQGPEFLTYFQNEAQLEKSRLLSDRFSAERPKGSFSTLEIQRTEQGDSAMYLCASHPSGLPDTQYFGPGTRLTVL.

This clonotype appeared once. The genes are TRBV5-1 and TRBJ1-1; D is uncertain. V shed 3 bases and J shed 7 bases, with 22 bases lying between them. The CDR3 runs 16 residues. Germline V gives CDR1 SGHRS, CDR2 YFSETQ. CDR3 sequence reads: CASSSRVYNRDYEAFF. The CDR3 DNA reads TGCGCCAGCAGCTCGAGGGTATATAACAGAGACTATGAAGCTTTCTTT.

This chain links TRBV6-5 with TRBJ2-7; 8 nucleotides line up with TRBD2. Germline values: CDR1 MNHEY, CDR2 SVGAGI. V trimming: 10 bases; J trimming: 2 bases; junction bases outside the gene matches: 10. This CDR3 region has 14 residues. The CDR3 nucleotides read TGTGCCATGGCTAGCGGGCAGCCCACCTACGAGCAGTACTTC. Translated, it gives CAMASGQPTYEQYF.

The rearrangement joins TRBV9 to TRBJ2-7; 9 bases line up with TRBD1. The length of the CDR3 is 16 residues. V shed 1 base, J shed 6 bases, and the junction held 11 bases outside the gene matches. The germline V gene encodes CDR1 SGDLS and CDR2 YYNGEE. CDR3: CASSVHSGTGKREQYF. The CDR3 DNA reads as TGTGCCAGCAGCGTACACTCCGGGACAGGGAAGCGCGAGCAGTACTTC.

This clonotype has only a few counts. This sequence joins TRBV29-1 and TRBJ1-2; D remains unclear. Germline assignment: CDR1 SQVTM and CDR2 ANQGSEA. This CDR3 spans 13 amino acids. V dropped 4 bases and J dropped 0 bases, with 9 bases sitting between them. The CDR3 spells CSVVGQTNYGYTF. CDR3 DNA: TGCAGCGTTGTCGGCCAGACTAACTATGGCTACACCTTC.

This chain connects TRBV18 to TRBJ2-3, with TRBD2 identical over 8 bases. This CDR3 is 16 amino acids long. V dropped 1 base and J dropped 2; count of bases not matched to a gene: 5. Per the germline V gene, CDR1 is KGHSH and CDR2 is LQKENI. The DNA of the CDR3 is TGTGCCAGCTCACCACTGGCGGGAGGCCTCACAGATACGCAGTATTTT. Translated: CASSPLAGGLTDTQYF.

V gene TRBV5-1 combines with J gene TRBJ2-2, with 12 bases lining up with TRBD1. V was pared by 4 bases and J by 7 bases, with 8 bases of the junction left unmatched. The germline V gene encodes CDR1 SGHRS and CDR2 YFSETQ. CDR3 length: 16 amino acids. CDR3 sequence: CASSTRDRGLHGELFF. The CDR3, as DNA: TGCGCCAGCAGCACCCGGGACAGGGGGCTCCACGGGGAGCTGTTTTTT.

The genes are TRBV20-1 and TRBJ2-4; D gene unclear. The DNA end favors TRBJ2-7, so the J call may be wrong. The CDR3 contains 12 residues. CDR1 and CDR2 from the germline V gene are DFQATT and SNEGSKA (reference sequence). The CDR3 sequence is CSASGQTYEQYF. The CDR3 nucleotides are TGCAGTGCTAGCGGTCAAACCTACGAGCAGTACTTC.

The chain recombines TRBV24-1 with TRBJ2-1; D gene uncertain. Trimming pared 4 bases from V and 0 bases from J, leaving 6 bases between. Germline loops: CDR1 KGHDR, CDR2 SFDVKD. The CDR3 is 14 amino acids. The CDR3, as DNA: TGTGCCACCAGTGACCCGTACTCCTACAATGAGCAGTTCTTC. It yields the protein CATSDPYSYNEQFF.

The chain recombines TRBV6-5 with TRBJ2-1, with D unresolved. The CDR3 runs 16 residues. Germline-derived CDR1 and CDR2 are MNHEY and SVGAGI. V gave up 6 bases and J gave up 0 bases, with 15 bases separating them. For the CDR3, the DNA is TGTGCCAGCAGCCGCCAACCGTGGAGCTCCTACAATGAGCAGTTCTTC. This sequence encodes CASSRQPWSSYNEQFF.

This sequence joins TRBV9 and TRBJ2-3; possibly TRBD1 or TRBD2 for D (5 bases each). This CDR3 is built from 15 residues. In germline, CDR1 is SGDLS, CDR2 YYNGEE. Deletions cut 0 bases from V and 0 bases from J, with 8 bases between. CDR3 protein: CASSVVGASTDTQYF. CDR3 bases: TGTGCCAGCAGCGTAGTCGGGGCTAGCACAGATACGCAGTATTTT.

The chain links TRBV5-5 to TRBJ1-2, with 12 bases identical to TRBD1. Per germline, CDR1 SGHKS and CDR2 YYEKEE (reference sequence). The V segment lost 4 bases and the J segment 4 bases; nucleotides outside the gene matches: 11. The CDR3 spans 17 residues. The DNA for the CDR3 is TGTGCCAGCAGCCCCGGGGACAGGGGGCGCGGAGGCTATGGCTACACCTTC. It codes for CASSPGDRGRGGYGYTF.

The chain carries TRBV27 and TRBJ2-1; 7 bases line up with TRBD2. The CDR3 covers 15 residues. Germline V gene lookup returns CDR1 MNHEY and CDR2 SMNVEV (reference sequence). Unmatched junction bases numbered 11, after V lost 7 bases and J lost 5 bases. The CDR3 bases are TGTGCCAGCATGGACCCCCGACTAGCAAACAATGAGCAGTTCTTC. Amino acids: CASMDPRLANNEQFF.

The chain combines TRBV6-1 with TRBJ1-2; D uncertain. Germline assignment: CDR1 MNHNS and CDR2 SASEGT. This CDR3 has 13 amino acids. Trimming removed 1 base from V and 7 bases from J, with 10 bases in between. DNA of the CDR3: TGTGCCAGCAGTGAAGGGAGGGCGTCTGGCTACACCTTC. Its translation is CASSEGRASGYTF.

V usage is TRBV7-8 and J usage is TRBJ1-1; 8 bases align to TRBD1. This CDR3 comprises 16 residues. Germline V CDR1 and CDR2: SGHVS, FQNEAQ. The V gene end was trimmed by 4 bases and the J gene end by 4 bases; junction bases not matched to a gene: 11. The CDR3 here is CASSSPQAGGPTEAFF. Here the CDR3 DNA reads TGTGCCAGCAGCTCCCCCCAAGCAGGGGGCCCCACTGAAGCTTTCTTT.

The chain links TRBV12-3 or TRBV12-4 to TRBJ1-2; tentatively, D is TRBD1 (6 bases). Trimming removed 5 bases from V and 8 bases from J, with 18 bases in between. This CDR3 region has 14 residues. This chain's CDR3 is CASSNAGGQRGYTF. DNA for the CDR3: TGTGCCAGCAGTAACGCCGGGGGCCAGAGAGGCTACACCTTC.

The chain's CDR3 is CATSDIARAEQFF. The CDR3 coding sequence is TGTGCCACCAGTGACATCGCCAGGGCTGAGCAGTTCTTC. The V call is TRBV24-1, the J call TRBJ2-1, with a tentative D call TRBD1 (5 bases). Between the trimmed V and J ends, which lost 4 bases and 9 bases, there was a span of 12 bases. CDR1 and CDR2 from the germline V gene are KGHDR and SFDVKD. This CDR3 has 13 residues.

This chain uses TRBV29-1 with TRBJ2-5; D gene unclear. Between the trimmed V and J ends, which lost 7 bases and 11 bases, there was a span of 20 bases. The length of the CDR3 is 12 residues. CDR1 is SQVTM and CDR2 is ANQGSEA in the germline V gene. CDR3 DNA: TGCAGCGCTCCCCGTGGTGGGAATGAGCAGTACTTC. Protein: CSAPRGGNEQYF.

The chain employs TRBV5-1 and TRBJ2-3; no definite D call. The CDR3 totals 14 residues. CDR1 and CDR2 from the germline V gene are SGHRS and YFSETQ. Trimming left V 0 bases short and J 5 bases short, with 10 bases between. CDR3 nucleotides: TGCGCCAGCAGCTTGGCCTCTCCACTAGATACGCAGTATTTT. Amino acids: CASSLASPLDTQYF.

V and J are TRBV5-1 and TRBJ1-2, with D possibly matching TRBD1 (5 bases). CDR1 and CDR2 from the germline V gene are SGHRS and YFSETQ. With 0 bases removed from V and 8 bases from J, the gap between germline ends came to 17 bases. The CDR3 runs to 15 residues. The CDR3 loop reads CASSLDTGPIGGYTF. The DNA of the CDR3 is TGCGCCAGCAGCTTGGACACGGGACCTATCGGGGGCTACACCTTC.

CDR3 protein: CATARGPETQYF. CDR3 nucleotides: TGTGCCACCGCTCGGGGTCCGGAGACCCAGTACTTC. The rearrangement links TRBV24-1 to TRBJ2-5; possibly TRBD2 for D (5 bases). The CDR3 totals 12 residues. V lost 9 bases and J lost 5, with 12 bases in between. Germline V lookup: CDR1 KGHDR, CDR2 SFDVKD.

The chain uses TRBV13 and TRBJ2-5, with 9 bases that match TRBD2. The V gene end was trimmed by 4 bases and the J gene end by 3 bases; junction bases not matched to a gene: 3. Germline assignment: CDR1 PRHDT and CDR2 FYEKMQ (reference sequence). The CDR3 is 14 amino acids. The CDR3 sequence is CASSSSGIKETQYF. CDR3 DNA sequence: TGTGCCAGCAGCTCTAGCGGGATAAAAGAGACCCAGTACTTC.

Worth noting for this clonotype: A read error may account for a junction end that differs from germline. The genes are TRBV28 and TRBJ2-3; D remains ambiguous. Germline V gene lookup returns CDR1 MDHEN and CDR2 SYDVKM. The CDR3 spans 13 residues. The CDR3 bases are TGTGCCAGCAGGTTATACGATCGGGATACGCAGTATTTT. It codes for CASRLYDRDTQYF.

This clonotype was recorded a few times. V is TRBV7-3 and J is TRBJ2-3, with D possibly matching TRBD2 (5 bases). The CDR3 consists of 14 residues. The germline CDR1 and CDR2 sequences are SGHTA and FQGTGA. Deletions cut 5 bases from V and 5 bases from J, with 14 bases between. The CDR3: CASSLVASQDTQYF. CDR3 in DNA: TGTGCCAGCAGCCTTGTAGCGAGTCAAGATACGCAGTATTTT.

Only a few counts were recorded for this clonotype. The rearrangement uses TRBV28 and TRBJ2-5, with TRBD1 as a possible D gene (6 bases). CDR3 length: 14 residues. Trimming shortened V by 3 bases and J by 0 bases, and 8 bases separated the two germline ends. CDR1 and CDR2 (germline): MDHEN, SYDVKM. CDR3 DNA sequence: TGTGCCAGCAGTTTTGCAGGGGACCAAGAGACCCAGTACTTC. This encodes CASSFAGDQETQYF.

V gene TRBV10-3 combines with J gene TRBJ2-3, with 8 bases fitting TRBD2. The CDR3 sequence is 13 residues long. Germline loops: CDR1 ENHRY, CDR2 SYGVKD. V shed 7 bases, J shed 3 bases, and the junction held 3 bases outside the gene matches. CDR3 amino acids: CAIMGTRTDTQYF. The CDR3 bases are TGTGCCATCATGGGGACTAGGACAGATACGCAGTATTTT.

This clonotype has more than one count but fewer than ten. The genes are TRBV18 and TRBJ2-1; 7 positions agree with TRBD2. The CDR3 runs 16 residues. Germline values: CDR1 KGHSH, CDR2 LQKENI. Germline trimming cut 1 base from V and 5 bases from J; bases unmatched to any gene: 8. CDR3: CASSPLPSGTNNEQFF. In DNA, the CDR3 is TGTGCCAGCTCACCACTACCCAGCGGGACCAACAATGAGCAGTTCTTC.

This clonotype was counted once. The V and J genes are TRBV10-3 and TRBJ2-7; 9 nucleotides match TRBD1. V was pared by 6 bases and J by 5 bases, with 14 bases of the junction left unmatched. This CDR3 comprises 16 residues. Germline CDR1 ENHRY, CDR2 SYGVKD. The CDR3 loop is CAISYLFRDRDHEQYF. In DNA, the CDR3 is TGTGCCATCAGCTATCTTTTCCGGGACAGGGACCACGAGCAGTACTTC.